This T cell receptor beta chain emerged from a study of cytomegalovirus exposure and HLA in healthy donors. A remark on this clone: Its specificity is not known.

Study-wide points: An analysis that came later showed most CMV-associated TCR beta chains appearing HLA-restricted. The listing of about 150 TCR beta chains classed them as cytomegalovirus-associated.

The primer mix had 60 Vbeta and 13 Jbeta primers. Method: immunoSEQ multiplex PCR; TCRdb's copy keeps in-frame clones and lacks some. The sample records 200,000 to 250,000 clones, about 77% being singletons. The TCR comes from a woman in her 30s in good health and CMV-seronegative. The sequenced material came from PBMCs.

In DNA, the CDR3 is TGTGCCAGCAGCTTCGCCGGGGGGGTAGGCTACACCTTC. It yields the protein CASSFAGGVGYTF. This chain connects TRBV7-3 to TRBJ1-2; a possible D gene is TRBD1 (5 bases). Between the trimmed V and J ends, which lost 3 bases and 8 bases, there was a span of 13 bases. The CDR3 is 13 amino acids. The germline V gene encodes CDR1 SGHTA and CDR2 FQGTGA.